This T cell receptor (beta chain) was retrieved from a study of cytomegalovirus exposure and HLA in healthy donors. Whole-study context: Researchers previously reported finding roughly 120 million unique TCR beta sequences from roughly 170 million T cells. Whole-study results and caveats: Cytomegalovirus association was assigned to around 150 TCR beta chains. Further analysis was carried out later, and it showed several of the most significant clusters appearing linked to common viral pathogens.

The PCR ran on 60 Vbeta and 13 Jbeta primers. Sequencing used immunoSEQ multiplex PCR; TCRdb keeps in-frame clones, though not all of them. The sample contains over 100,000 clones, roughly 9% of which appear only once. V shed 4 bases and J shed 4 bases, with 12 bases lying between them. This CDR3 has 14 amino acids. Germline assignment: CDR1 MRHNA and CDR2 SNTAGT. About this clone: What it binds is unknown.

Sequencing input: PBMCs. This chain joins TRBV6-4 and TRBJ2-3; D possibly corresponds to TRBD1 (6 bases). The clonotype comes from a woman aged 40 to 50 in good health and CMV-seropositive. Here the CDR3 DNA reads TGTGCCAGCAGTGCATCACAGGGTCCAGATACGCAGTATTTT. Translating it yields CASSASQGPDTQYF.